These T cell receptor beta chains were read from a single sample in a study of response to subunit inactivated influenza vaccine. TCRdb reanalysed the RT-PCR reads using MiXCR and keeps one entry per CDR3 protein. Of over 750,000 distinct CDR3 sequences detected, around 21% appear once; the ten largest clones hold roughly 10%. The sample in question was PBMCs from blood, obtained 4 to 6 days after vaccination. The receptors were sampled from a man aged 50-60 years who received an inactivated influenza vaccine. CDR3s include the opening cysteine and the closing phenylalanine or tryptophan. D genes are given only for firm matches. Clone sizes are given selectively: once, few, many, or a class where the clone is expanded.

d_call: TRBD1; j_call: TRBJ2-5; clone_size: many; v_call: TRBV12-3/TRBV12-4; cdr3_nt: TGTGCCAGCAGTGCTCGGACAGGAGGAGAGACCCAGTACTTC; cdr3_aa: CASSARTGGETQYF
d_call: NA; j_call: TRBJ2-7; clone_size: few; v_call: TRBV4-2; cdr3_nt: TGTGCCAGCAGCCAAGATACGGGACCCCGGTTCCACGAGCAGTACTTC; cdr3_aa: CASSQDTGPRFHEQYF
d_call: NA; j_call: TRBJ2-3; clone_size: few; v_call: TRBV24-1; cdr3_nt: TGTGCCACCAGTAGGCCCGTCACAGATACGCAGTATTTT; cdr3_aa: CATSRPVTDTQYF
d_call: NA; j_call: TRBJ2-3; clone_size: few; v_call: TRBV6-5; cdr3_nt: TGTGCCAGCACTTCGTTCCTATCCGTCGGGAACTCAGATACGCAGTATTTT; cdr3_aa: CASTSFLSVGNSDTQYF
d_call: TRBD2; j_call: TRBJ2-1; clone_size: many; v_call: TRBV28; cdr3_nt: TGTGCCAGCAGCCCTGGGGGTGGCGGGAGTTTATTTGAGCAGTTCTTC; cdr3_aa: CASSPGGGGSLFEQFF
d_call: TRBD2; j_call: TRBJ2-5; clone_size: few; v_call: TRBV28; cdr3_nt: TGTGCCAGCAGTGCCCTAGGACTAGCGGGAGAGCGAGAGACCCAGTACTTC; cdr3_aa: CASSALGLAGERETQYF
d_call: NA; j_call: TRBJ2-7; clone_size: few; v_call: TRBV7-8; cdr3_nt: TGTGCCAGCAGCTCCCGGGGGCCCCCTTCCTACGAGCAGTACTTC; cdr3_aa: CASSSRGPPSYEQYF
d_call: NA; j_call: TRBJ1-1; clone_size: NA; v_call: TRBV20-1; cdr3_nt: TGCAGTGCTAGCGACATAGGGAACACTGAAGCTTTCTTT; cdr3_aa: CSASDIGNTEAFF
d_call: NA; j_call: TRBJ1-3; clone_size: many; v_call: TRBV12-3/TRBV12-4; cdr3_nt: TGTGCCAGCGGGGGACGGTCGTCCTCTGGAAACACCATATATTTT; cdr3_aa: CASGGRSSSGNTIYF
d_call: NA; j_call: TRBJ2-1; clone_size: NA; v_call: TRBV20-1; cdr3_nt: TGCAGTGCTATATCCGTGACTAGCTCCTACAATGAGCAGTTCTTC; cdr3_aa: CSAISVTSSYNEQFF
d_call: TRBD2; j_call: TRBJ2-5; clone_size: few; v_call: TRBV7-2; cdr3_nt: TGTGCCAGCAGCAATCTAGCGGGAGCAGAGACCCAGTACTTC; cdr3_aa: CASSNLAGAETQYF
d_call: TRBD1; j_call: TRBJ1-5; clone_size: NA; v_call: TRBV7-9; cdr3_nt: TGTGCCAGCAGCCGACAGGGTAGTAGCAATCAGCCCCAGCATTTT; cdr3_aa: CASSRQGSSNQPQHF
d_call: NA; j_call: TRBJ2-3; clone_size: NA; v_call: TRBV4-2; cdr3_nt: TGTGCCAGCAGCCAAGATAACGCCCGTGGGGTAACACAGTATTTT; cdr3_aa: CASSQDNARGVTQYF
d_call: TRBD2; j_call: TRBJ2-3; clone_size: few; v_call: TRBV9; cdr3_nt: TGTGCCAGCAGCCCCATTTTACTAGCGATTGATACGCAGTATTTT; cdr3_aa: CASSPILLAIDTQYF
d_call: NA; j_call: TRBJ2-3; clone_size: few; v_call: TRBV5-1; cdr3_nt: TGCGCCAGCAGCTTGGAACAAGGGAATACGCAGTATTTT; cdr3_aa: CASSLEQGNTQYF
d_call: NA; j_call: TRBJ1-4; clone_size: NA; v_call: TRBV5-1; cdr3_nt: TGCGCCAGCAGCCCGGGGCCGCAGACAACTAATGAAAAACTGTTTTTT; cdr3_aa: CASSPGPQTTNEKLFF
d_call: NA; j_call: TRBJ2-2; clone_size: many; v_call: TRBV12-3/TRBV12-4; cdr3_nt: TGTGCCAGCAGCGGGGTGAGGGAGCTGTTTTTT; cdr3_aa: CASSGVRELFF
d_call: NA; j_call: TRBJ2-7; clone_size: NA; v_call: TRBV12-3/TRBV12-4; cdr3_nt: TGTGCCAGCAGTTTAGGAGACTACAAGATCTCCTACGAGCAGTACTTC; cdr3_aa: CASSLGDYKISYEQYF
d_call: NA; j_call: TRBJ2-7; clone_size: NA; v_call: TRBV20-1; cdr3_nt: TGCAGTGCCCCAAGGTCTCGGCTCGAGCAGTACTTC; cdr3_aa: CSAPRSRLEQYF
d_call: TRBD2; j_call: TRBJ2-5; clone_size: few; v_call: TRBV29-1; cdr3_nt: TGCAGCGTTGAAGAGGGCGGGGGGACCCAGTACTTC; cdr3_aa: CSVEEGGGTQYF
d_call: TRBD2; j_call: TRBJ2-1; clone_size: NA; v_call: TRBV7-9; cdr3_nt: TGTGCCGCCTTCGGAGCGGGGCCCCACAATGAGCAGTTCTTC; cdr3_aa: CAAFGAGPHNEQFF
d_call: NA; j_call: TRBJ1-5; clone_size: few; v_call: TRBV12-3/TRBV12-4; cdr3_nt: TGTGCCAGCAGTTCGGACCCAAATAGCAATCAGCCCCAGCATTTT; cdr3_aa: CASSSDPNSNQPQHF
d_call: NA; j_call: TRBJ2-2; clone_size: many; v_call: TRBV7-2; cdr3_nt: TGTGCCAGCAGCGTCCAGGCCGGGGAGCTGTTTTTT; cdr3_aa: CASSVQAGELFF
d_call: NA; j_call: TRBJ2-1; clone_size: NA; v_call: TRBV25-1; cdr3_nt: TGTGCCAGCAGTGAATACTCAACCGGGGATGAGCAGTTCTTC; cdr3_aa: CASSEYSTGDEQFF